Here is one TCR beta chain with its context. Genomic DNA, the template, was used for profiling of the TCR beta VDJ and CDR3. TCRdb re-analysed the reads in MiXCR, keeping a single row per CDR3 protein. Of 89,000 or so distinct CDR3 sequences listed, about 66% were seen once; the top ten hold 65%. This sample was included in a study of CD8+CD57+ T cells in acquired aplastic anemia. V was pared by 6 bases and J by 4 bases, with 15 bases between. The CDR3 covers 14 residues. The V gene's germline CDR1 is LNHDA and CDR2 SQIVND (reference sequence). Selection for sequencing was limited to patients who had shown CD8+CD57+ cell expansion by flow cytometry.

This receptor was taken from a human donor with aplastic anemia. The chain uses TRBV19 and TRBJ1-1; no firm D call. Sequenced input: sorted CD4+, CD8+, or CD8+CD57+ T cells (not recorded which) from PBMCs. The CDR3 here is CASSDPSSGTEAFF. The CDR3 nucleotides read TGTGCCAGTAGCGATCCTTCGAGTGGCACTGAAGCTTTCTTT. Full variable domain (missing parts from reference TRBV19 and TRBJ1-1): DGGITQSPKYLFRKEGQNVTLSCEQNLNHDAMYWYRQDPGQGLRLIYYSQIVNDFQKGDIAEGYSVSREKKESFPLTVTSAQKNPTAFYLCASSDPSSGTEAFFGQGTRLTVV.